The rows below give T cell receptor beta chains drawn from one sample of a study of blood T cell repertoires in COVID-19. Assay used: immunoSEQ multiplex PCR; TCRdb lists only in-frame clones, some missing. The table records some 180,000 clones, 86% of them present only once. The sample was PBMCs or T cells enriched from blood (not recorded which). All receptors derive from a middle-aged woman in a cohort exposed to, infected with or recovered from COVID-19 (not recorded which). Both conserved end residues are part of each CDR3.

J gene: TRBJ1-4; V gene: TRBV7-2; CDR3 protein: CASSLGFGQGVEKLFF
J gene: TRBJ2-1; V gene: TRBV5-5; CDR3 protein: CATRQAYNEQFF
J gene: TRBJ2-5; V gene: TRBV4-1; CDR3 protein: CASSQDVGAGETQYF
J gene: TRBJ1-2; V gene: TRBV28; CDR3 protein: CASSLTRGYGYTF
J gene: TRBJ2-3; V gene: TRBV7-9; CDR3 protein: CASSPEVGGPVNVNTQYF
J gene: TRBJ2-3; V gene: TRBV4-2; CDR3 protein: CASSQGTGLAGSTDTQYF
J gene: TRBJ2-1; V gene: TRBV7-6; CDR3 protein: CASSTWTSGIEQFF
J gene: TRBJ1-3; V gene: TRBV7-9; CDR3 protein: CASSLSGGNTIYF
J gene: TRBJ1-2; V gene: TRBV12-3/TRBV12-4; CDR3 protein: CASSPFDRRSYTF
J gene: TRBJ2-1; V gene: TRBV11-2; CDR3 protein: CASSLVPADRFNEQFF
J gene: TRBJ1-2; V gene: TRBV18; CDR3 protein: CASSLTRTANYGYTF
J gene: TRBJ1-1; V gene: TRBV4-2; CDR3 protein: CASSQDRVAFF
J gene: TRBJ1-2; V gene: TRBV3-1/TRBV3-2; CDR3 protein: CASSRDRFNYGYTF
J gene: TRBJ2-5; V gene: TRBV9; CDR3 protein: CASSVAGLQETQYF
J gene: TRBJ1-1; V gene: TRBV7-2; CDR3 protein: CARRDSNKAFF
J gene: TRBJ2-3; V gene: TRBV5-4; CDR3 protein: CASSFGAGEADTQYF
J gene: TRBJ1-1; V gene: TRBV5-1; CDR3 protein: CASSSEGNTEAFF
J gene: TRBJ2-3; V gene: TRBV29-1; CDR3 protein: CSVENRGLHTDTQYF
J gene: TRBJ1-1; V gene: TRBV19; CDR3 protein: CASSIEGNTEAFF
J gene: TRBJ1-3; V gene: TRBV5-1; CDR3 protein: CASSLVGASSGNTIYF
J gene: TRBJ2-1; V gene: TRBV12-5; CDR3 protein: CASGLPLTYNEQFF
J gene: TRBJ2-7; V gene: TRBV12-3/TRBV12-4; CDR3 protein: CASSHTGGWEQYF
J gene: TRBJ2-7; V gene: TRBV9; CDR3 protein: CASSVSPGSYEQYF
J gene: TRBJ1-5; V gene: TRBV7-9; CDR3 protein: CASSFGVDQPQHF
J gene: TRBJ2-7; V gene: TRBV27; CDR3 protein: CASSRGAYEQYF
J gene: TRBJ2-3; V gene: TRBV5-1; CDR3 protein: CASSVGQGITDTQYF
J gene: TRBJ2-2; V gene: TRBV29-1; CDR3 protein: CSVPGQTRAGELFF
J gene: TRBJ1-2; V gene: TRBV24-1; CDR3 protein: CATSYREGGGYTF
J gene: TRBJ1-1; V gene: TRBV7-2; CDR3 protein: CASSVRGGQGITEAFF
J gene: TRBJ1-2; V gene: TRBV6-2/TRBV6-3; CDR3 protein: CASSYPTGRAFGYGYTF
J gene: TRBJ2-2; V gene: TRBV5-1; CDR3 protein: CASSSSGGHTGELFF
J gene: TRBJ2-7; V gene: TRBV5-5; CDR3 protein: CASSLDLSYEQYF
J gene: TRBJ2-3; V gene: TRBV6-1; CDR3 protein: CASSEIPSIGREGGDTQYF
J gene: TRBJ2-7; V gene: TRBV18; CDR3 protein: CASSPGRDSSYEQYF
J gene: TRBJ1-3; V gene: TRBV5-1; CDR3 protein: CASSYGTGSGNTIYF
J gene: TRBJ2-1; V gene: TRBV27; CDR3 protein: CASSLGAGGYNEQFF
J gene: TRBJ2-7; V gene: TRBV7-2; CDR3 protein: CASSLWVSGSYEQYF
J gene: TRBJ1-6; V gene: TRBV10-3; CDR3 protein: CAIRLRGDSSPLHF
J gene: TRBJ2-7; V gene: TRBV7-9; CDR3 protein: CASSLAPDRSKLREQYF
J gene: TRBJ2-7; V gene: TRBV29-1; CDR3 protein: CSVQREGGYEQYF
J gene: TRBJ2-1; V gene: TRBV5-1; CDR3 protein: CASSVSSSYNEQFF
J gene: TRBJ1-1; V gene: TRBV7-9; CDR3 protein: CASSFSGHEFTEAFF
J gene: TRBJ1-2; V gene: TRBV28; CDR3 protein: CASSRDSADYGYTF
J gene: TRBJ1-2; V gene: TRBV7-9; CDR3 protein: CASSLKGRDRLYGYTF